This entry lists 29 T cell receptor beta chains sequenced from one sample in a study of regulatory T cells in long-lasting Graves disease. With iRepertoire HTBI primers and Arm-PCR of CDR3 regions, TCR beta libraries were built. TCRdb recomputed calls from the multiplex PCR reads with MiXCR, one row per CDR3 protein. The data show approximately 690,000 distinct CDR3 sequences, 30% seen once. Indicated time point: persistent/refractory GD, antithyroid drugs over 5 years with positive TRAb. The TCR library used RNA extracted from PBMCs. Sequencing used peripheral blood mononuclear cells (PBMCs), obtained when the disease was refractory, from a patient treated with antithyroid drugs. Receptors were obtained from a female donor with Graves disease.

This clonotype was counted ten times or more. V usage is TRBV3-1 and J usage is TRBJ2-5; D perhaps matches TRBD2 (5 bases). This CDR3 spans 15 amino acids. The germline V gene encodes CDR1 LGHDT and CDR2 YNNKEL (reference sequence). V gave up 5 bases and J gave up 7 bases, with 20 bases separating them. This chain's CDR3 is CASSSGVGPLGTQYF. The CDR3 coding sequence is TGTGCCAGCAGCTCCGGGGTAGGACCTCTTGGGACCCAGTACTTC.

This chain uses TRBV9 with TRBJ2-5; D is possibly TRBD1 (5 bases). The length of the CDR3 is 13 residues. V shed 3 bases and J shed 5 bases, with 11 bases lying between them. CDR1 SGDLS and CDR2 YYNGEE come from the germline V gene. Here the CDR3 reads CASSAGHSETQYF. The DNA of the CDR3 is TGTGCCAGCAGCGCAGGACACAGTGAGACCCAGTACTTC. The full variable domain, with the rest looked up from reference TRBV9 and TRBJ2-5, is DSGVTQTPKHLITATGQRVTLRCSPRSGDLSVYWYQQSLDQGLQFLIQYYNGEERAKGNILERFSAQQFPDLHSELNLSSLELGDSALYFCASSAGHSETQYFGPGTRLLVL.

In its sample, this clonotype was seen a few times. The V and J genes are TRBV28 and TRBJ1-5, with D possibly being TRBD1 (5 bases). This CDR3 is 15 amino acids long. Trimming took 1 base from V and 5 from J, leaving 12 bases between them. The germline CDR1 and CDR2 sequences are MDHEN and SYDVKM. The CDR3 loop is CASSLLSGWHQPQHF. The CDR3 region has the DNA TGTGCCAGCAGTTTATTGTCAGGGTGGCATCAGCCCCAGCATTTT.

This chain links TRBV27 with TRBJ1-4, with D hard to call. Deletions cut 3 bases from V and 0 bases from J, with 14 bases between. CDR3 length: 17 amino acids. CDR1 MNHEY and CDR2 SMNVEV come from the germline V gene (reference sequence). CDR3 nucleotide sequence: TGTGCCAGCAGTTTGAGGCAGACCAGTTCAACTAATGAAAAACTGTTTTTT. Protein sequence: CASSLRQTSSTNEKLFF.

Only a few counts were recorded for this clonotype. V and J are TRBV20-1 and TRBJ2-5, with 11 bases fitting TRBD2. There are 14 residues in the CDR3. V was pared by 5 bases and J by 4 bases, with 6 bases of the junction left unmatched. Germline V gene data show CDR1 as DFQATT and CDR2 as SNEGSKA (reference sequence). The CDR3 nucleotides are TGCAGTGCTCCTGGGACTAGCGGTCGAGAGACCCAGTACTTC. Translated: CSAPGTSGRETQYF.

V and J are TRBV20-1 and TRBJ1-5, with a tentative D call TRBD1 (5 bases). The germline CDR1 and CDR2 sequences are DFQATT and SNEGSKA (reference sequence). The CDR3 is 13 amino acids. The ends were cut back, 7 bases at V and 3 bases at J, with 13 bases in the middle. The CDR3 coding sequence is TGCAGTGGGAAAGGGGATTTCAATCAGCCCCAGCATTTT. Its translation: CSGKGDFNQPQHF.

The V gene is TRBV24-1, the J gene TRBJ1-2, with TRBD1 matching over 7 bases. Trimming removed 4 bases from V and 8 bases from J; junction bases left unmatched: 6. The CDR3 has 13 amino acids. CDR1 and CDR2 (germline): KGHDR, SFDVKD. The CDR3 loop is CATSDRTGSGYTF. The CDR3 DNA is TGTGCCACCAGTGACCGGACAGGTTCGGGCTACACCTTC.

There are a few counts of this clonotype. The CDR3 here is CASSVGDRIGTEAFF. The DNA for the CDR3 is TGCGCCAGCAGCGTCGGGGACAGAATAGGGACTGAAGCTTTCTTT. The chain has TRBV5-1 and TRBJ1-1; 7 bases are a match to TRBD1. The CDR3 length is 15 residues. From germline, CDR1 is SGHRS and CDR2 YFSETQ. The V and J ends lost 4 bases and 5 bases, in that order; junction bases with no gene match: 11.

This clonotype was picked up many times. At one end the junction does not follow the germline gene, possibly because of a read error. The chain is built from TRBV2 and TRBJ2-7; D may be TRBD2 (5 bases). This CDR3 spans 14 amino acids. Germline V gives CDR1 SNHLY, CDR2 FYNNEI. Here the CDR3 reads CASSQAESAYEQYF. CDR3 coding DNA: TGTGCCAGCAGTCAAGCGGAGTCGGCCTACGAGCAGTACTTC.

V is TRBV5-1 and J is TRBJ2-5; D might be TRBD2 (6 bases). The germline V and J ends were trimmed by 4 bases and 5 bases, with 21 bases remaining between them. Germline V gives CDR1 SGHRS, CDR2 YFSETQ. The length of the CDR3 is 16 residues. The CDR3 reads CASSTSLRSAFETQYF. The CDR3 DNA reads as TGCGCCAGCAGCACTAGCTTACGGAGTGCCTTTGAGACCCAGTACTTC.

The chain uses TRBV20-1 and TRBJ2-5; possibly TRBD2 for D (6 bases). CDR3 size: 14 residues. Per the germline V gene, CDR1 is DFQATT and CDR2 is SNEGSKA (reference sequence). The ends were cut back, 5 bases at V and 1 base at J, with 14 bases in the middle. CDR3 sequence: CSAAPTSSQETQYF. The CDR3 DNA is TGCAGTGCTGCCCCGACTAGTAGCCAAGAGACCCAGTACTTC.

DNA of the CDR3: TGTGCCAGTAGTCCTCGGACGGATGCCGAGCAGTACTTC. Its translation: CASSPRTDAEQYF. The chain is built from TRBV19 and TRBJ2-7; no clear D gene. The CDR3 contains 13 residues. Per germline, CDR1 LNHDA and CDR2 SQIVND (reference sequence). The V and J ends lost 5 bases and 6 bases respectively, with 14 bases between them.

This chain joins TRBV5-1 and TRBJ1-1; 7 bases match TRBD1. The germline CDR1 and CDR2 sequences are SGHRS and YFSETQ. V shed 3 bases and J 6 bases; nucleotides not matched to a gene: 5. There are 13 residues in the CDR3. CDR3 sequence: CASSSLTGPEAFF. The CDR3 nucleotides are TGCGCCAGCAGCTCCCTGACAGGGCCTGAAGCTTTCTTT. Full variable domain (remainder filled in from reference TRBV5-1 and TRBJ1-1): KAGVTQTPRYLIKTRGQQVTLSCSPISGHRSVSWYQQTPGQGLQFLFEYFSETQRNKGNFPGRFSGRQFSNSRSEMNVSTLELGDSALYLCASSSLTGPEAFFGQGTRLTVV.

This clonotype was observed a handful of times. This sequence joins TRBV6-1 and TRBJ1-6; D may be TRBD1 (6 bases). The V end lost 8 bases, the J end lost 1 base, and 15 bases lay between the germline ends. The V gene's germline CDR1 is MNHNS and CDR2 SASEGT. The CDR3 extends over 16 amino acids. The CDR3 loop reads CASSRGGGSYNSPLHF. The CDR3 DNA reads TGTGCCAGCTCTAGAGGGGGGGGATCCTATAATTCACCCCTCCACTTT.

This clonotype was counted between two and nine times. The rearrangement links TRBV2 to TRBJ1-1; D gene unclear. This CDR3 region has 16 residues. Trimming took 6 bases from V and 7 from J, leaving 24 bases between them. Germline values: CDR1 SNHLY, CDR2 FYNNEI. As DNA, the CDR3 is TGTGCCAGCAGAGAGGGCGGCGGGCTGGCCCCGATTGAAGCTTTCTTT. Protein sequence: CASREGGGLAPIEAFF. The variable domain in full, completed from reference TRBV2 and TRBJ1-1, reads EPEVTQTPSHQVTQMGQEVILRCVPISNHLYFYWYRQILGQKVEFLVSFYNNEISEKSEIFDDQFSVERPDGSNFTLKIRSTKLEDSAMYFCASREGGGLAPIEAFFGQGTRLTVV.

The V gene is TRBV13, the J gene TRBJ2-3, with TRBD1 matching 8 bases. CDR3 length: 15 amino acids. Germline V CDR1 and CDR2: PRHDT, FYEKMQ (reference sequence). The V and J ends lost 6 bases and 5 bases, in that order; junction bases with no gene match: 10. The CDR3, as DNA: TGTGCCAGCAGTAAGGACAGGGCCGTGGAAGATACGCAGTATTTT. Translating it yields CASSKDRAVEDTQYF. Using reference TRBV13 and TRBJ2-3 for the parts outside the CDR3, the full variable domain is AAGVIQSPRHLIKEKRETATLKCYPIPRHDTVYWYQQGPGQDPQFLISFYEKMQSDKGSIPDRFSAQQFSDYHSELNMSSLELGDSALYFCASSKDRAVEDTQYFGPGTRLTVL.

The genes are TRBV12-3 or TRBV12-4 and TRBJ1-1; 9 bases line up with TRBD1. This CDR3 region has 14 residues. V was pared by 6 bases and J by 4 bases, with 6 bases of the junction left unmatched. The CDR3 is CASRGRTGVTEAFF. For the CDR3, the DNA is TGTGCCAGCAGAGGAAGGACAGGGGTCACTGAAGCTTTCTTT.

The sample holds a few counts of this clonotype. V usage is TRBV19 and J usage is TRBJ1-2; 8 bases match TRBD1. The V segment lost 6 bases and the J segment 8 bases; nucleotides outside the gene matches: 5. The CDR3 sequence is 12 residues long. In germline, CDR1 is LNHDA, CDR2 SQIVND (reference sequence). CDR3 protein: CASRGTGEGYTF. The CDR3, as DNA: TGTGCCAGTAGAGGGACAGGCGAAGGCTACACCTTC.

This sequence joins TRBV11-2 and TRBJ1-2; D uncertain. V lost 0 bases to trimming and J lost 6 bases, with 11 bases between them. The CDR3 extends over 14 amino acids. Germline V lookup: CDR1 SGHAT, CDR2 FQNNGV. This chain's CDR3 is CASSLDGRNNGYTF. Written as DNA, the CDR3 is TGTGCCAGCAGCTTAGACGGACGGAATAATGGCTACACCTTC.

The J gene is TRBJ1-4, the V gene TRBV5-6; no definite D call. CDR3 length: 14 amino acids. Germline CDR1 reads SGHDT; CDR2 reads YYEEEE. V lost 4 bases and J lost 5, with 12 bases in between. CDR3: CASSPDGINEKLFF. The CDR3 bases are TGTGCCAGCAGCCCGGACGGAATAAATGAAAAACTGTTTTTT.

The chain links TRBV5-6 to TRBJ2-7; D is unclear. Germline values: CDR1 SGHDT, CDR2 YYEEEE. Trimming took off 4 bases at V and 7 bases at J, with 18 bases between the two ends. There are 14 residues in the CDR3. The CDR3 protein is CASSLGPLLYEQYF. The CDR3, as DNA: TGTGCCAGCAGCCTCGGGCCTCTCCTCTATGAGCAGTACTTC.

The chain recombines TRBV29-1 with TRBJ1-1; D ambiguous. The germline gives CDR1 SQVTM, CDR2 ANQGSEA. The CDR3 loop spans 15 amino acids. With 6 bases removed from V and 0 bases from J, the gap between germline ends came to 17 bases. CDR3: CSVSLPAHLNTEAFF. The CDR3 DNA reads TGCAGCGTATCCCTACCGGCACATTTGAACACTGAAGCTTTCTTT.

This clonotype was seen a few times. The J gene is TRBJ1-2, the V gene TRBV6-1, with TRBD1 matching 7 bases. Germline CDR1 is MNHNS and CDR2 is SASEGT. Trimming removed 7 bases from V and 8 bases from J; junction bases left unmatched: 10. The CDR3 is 13 residues long. The CDR3 nucleotides are TGTGCCAGCAAGGTAACCAGGGGGAGCGGCTACACCTTC. Translation: CASKVTRGSGYTF.

The chain joins TRBV20-1 to TRBJ2-4, with 9 bases matching TRBD2. V lost 2 bases, J lost 8 bases, and 10 bases stayed unmatched. Germline loops: CDR1 DFQATT, CDR2 SNEGSKA (reference sequence). The CDR3 is 15 residues long. CDR3 sequence: CSARSSGGRADIQYF. The DNA for the CDR3 is TGCAGTGCTAGATCGAGTGGCGGGAGGGCGGACATTCAGTACTTC.

This clonotype was recorded a few times. This chain uses TRBV6-1 with TRBJ1-6; 8 bases match TRBD1. This CDR3 comprises 16 residues. CDR1 MNHNS and CDR2 SASEGT come from the germline V gene. With 7 bases clipped from V and 1 base from J, the junction kept 6 bases outside the gene matches. CDR3 sequence reads: CASTGQGGSYNSPLHF. The CDR3 nucleotides are TGTGCCAGCACCGGACAGGGAGGTTCCTATAATTCACCCCTCCACTTT.

The chain links TRBV12-3 or TRBV12-4 to TRBJ2-5, with 10 bases aligning to TRBD2. The CDR3 is 15 residues long. J gave up 5 bases and V 5 bases, and 8 bases lay outside the gene matches. For the CDR3, the DNA is TGTGCCAGCAGTCCCCTAGCGGGAGCGGGGGAGACCCAGTACTTC. It specifies CASSPLAGAGETQYF.

This clonotype was counted a few times. The chain couples TRBV28 to TRBJ1-5, with D unresolved. The CDR3 extends over 14 amino acids. Germline V gene lookup returns CDR1 MDHEN and CDR2 SYDVKM. V was cut by 3 bases and J by 0 bases, with 6 bases left in between. CDR3 loop: CASSFLNSNQPQHF. The CDR3 coding sequence is TGTGCCAGCAGTTTCCTTAATAGCAATCAGCCCCAGCATTTT.

This clonotype was recorded at least ten times. The chain is built from TRBV11-2 and TRBJ2-1; D gene unclear. CDR3 size: 13 residues. Per the germline V gene, CDR1 is SGHAT and CDR2 is FQNNGV. V gave up 4 bases and J gave up 8 bases, with 12 bases separating them. The CDR3 region has the DNA TGTGCCAGCAGCTCCCAGGTGGTCGATGAGCAGTTCTTC. Protein product: CASSSQVVDEQFF.

This clonotype showed up many times. This sequence joins TRBV12-3 or TRBV12-4 and TRBJ1-5; D is uncertain. The CDR3 is 14 residues long. Trimming pared 5 bases from V and 0 bases from J, leaving 8 bases between. The CDR3 protein is CASSRTYSNQPQHF. In nucleotides, the CDR3 is TGTGCCAGCAGTCGTACCTATAGCAATCAGCCCCAGCATTTT.